The rows below give T cell receptor beta chains drawn from one sample of a study of CD8+ T cells in alopecia areata. Some clones are missing from TCRdb's copy, which holds only in-frame ones; the method was immunoSEQ multiplex PCR. The sample shows approximately 12,000 clones, about 60% of them seen only once. The sequencing input was skin. Receptors were obtained from a human donor with alopecia areata. Each CDR3 is given with its conserved first and last residue. D genes are given only for firm matches. Size tells how often a clone was seen (once, few, many) or the class of an expanded clone, and some rows leave it out.

clone_size j_call d_call v_call cdr3_nt cdr3_aa
few TRBJ2-1 . TRBV19 TGTGCCAGTAGCATCAGGAGCAATGAGCAGTTCTTC CASSIRSNEQFF
. TRBJ2-2 . TRBV19 TGTGCCAGTGGAGTAAGCCTAGGGGCCTCGAACACCGGGGAGCTGTTTTTT CASGVSLGASNTGELFF
. TRBJ2-1 TRBD2 TRBV5-1 TGCGCCAGCAGCTTGGACGGGGGGTCCTACAATGAGCAGTTCTTC CASSLDGGSYNEQFF
. TRBJ2-7 TRBD2 TRBV7-6 TGTGCCAGCAGCTTACTCCTGACTAGCGGGCTATACGAGCAGTACTTC CASSLLLTSGLYEQYF
. TRBJ2-7 TRBD1 TRBV6-5 TGTGCCAGCAGGGGACAGGGGACCTACGAGCAGTACTTC CASRGQGTYEQYF
. TRBJ2-7 . TRBV28 TGTGCCAGCAGCCCCCCTTCCTACGAGCAGTACTTC CASSPPSYEQYF
. TRBJ2-7 . TRBV28 TGTGCCAGCAGTTTCCCCCCACTTTGGTCGGGGTCCTACGAGCAGTACTTC CASSFPPLWSGSYEQYF
. TRBJ2-1 TRBD1 TRBV7-9 TGTGCCAGCAGCACCCGCGGGACAGGTAACAATGAGCAGTTCTTC CASSTRGTGNNEQFF
. TRBJ1-5 . TRBV28 TGTGCCAGCAGTTTAATAAGCAATCAGCCCCAGCATTTT CASSLISNQPQHF
. TRBJ1-2 . TRBV30 TGTGCCTGGAGTGCACAGGTTGGGTATGGCTACACCTTC CAWSAQVGYGYTF